These T cell receptor beta chains were read from a single sample in a study of T cells in Graves' hyperthyroidism and ophthalmopathy. TCRdb ran MiXCR on the multiplex PCR reads and lists one entry per CDR3 protein. In the table there are fewer than 600,000 distinct CDR3 sequences, under 15% of which are singletons. The sample consisted of blood. The receptor set was obtained from a woman between 18 and 29 years old with Graves' hyperthyroidism. Each CDR3 is given with its conserved first and last residue. Each record gives: J gene, CDR3 length, clone size, V gene, D gene, CDR3 DNA, CDR3 protein. D genes are given only for firm matches. Only part of the rows carry a size: once, few, many, or a class if the clone is expanded.

j_call: TRBJ2-1
cdr3_length: 14
clone_size: many
v_call: TRBV27
d_call: TRBD2
cdr3_nt: TGTGCCAGCAGCCTAAAGAGCGGGAGCTTTGAGCAGTTCTTC
cdr3_aa: CASSLKSGSFEQFF

j_call: TRBJ2-3
cdr3_length: 17
clone_size: many
v_call: TRBV6-5
d_call: TRBD2
cdr3_nt: TGTGCCAGCAGTTACGGCCAACTAGCGGGAGTGACAGATACGCAGTATTTT
cdr3_aa: CASSYGQLAGVTDTQYF

j_call: TRBJ2-3
cdr3_length: 15
clone_size: -
v_call: TRBV20-1
d_call: TRBD1
cdr3_nt: TGCAGTGCAAGAACCCGGGACAGGGGCACAGATACGCAGTATTTT
cdr3_aa: CSARTRDRGTDTQYF

j_call: TRBJ2-1
cdr3_length: 16
clone_size: -
v_call: TRBV3-1
d_call: TRBD2
cdr3_nt: TGTGCCAGCAGCCAAGATGCTCGGACTAGCGGAAATGAGCAGTTCTTC
cdr3_aa: CASSQDARTSGNEQFF

j_call: TRBJ1-2
cdr3_length: 11
clone_size: many
v_call: TRBV10-2
d_call: -
cdr3_nt: TGCGCCAGCGGCCAGGGGACTGGCTACACCTTC
cdr3_aa: CASGQGTGYTF

j_call: TRBJ1-5
cdr3_length: 16
clone_size: many
v_call: TRBV2
d_call: TRBD1
cdr3_nt: TGTGCCAGCGGGGGGAGACAGGGAGGGAGAAATCAGCCCCAGCATTTT
cdr3_aa: CASGGRQGGRNQPQHF

j_call: TRBJ1-4
cdr3_length: 15
clone_size: many
v_call: TRBV15
d_call: -
cdr3_nt: TGTGCCACCAGCAGAGAGGACGGGTATAATGAAAAACTGTTTTTT
cdr3_aa: CATSREDGYNEKLFF

j_call: TRBJ1-1
cdr3_length: 15
clone_size: many
v_call: TRBV20-1
d_call: -
cdr3_nt: TGCAGTGCTAGGGGTGTGAGTGCCCGGAACACTGAAGCTTTCTTT
cdr3_aa: CSARGVSARNTEAFF

j_call: TRBJ2-1
cdr3_length: 16
clone_size: few
v_call: TRBV28
d_call: -
cdr3_nt: TGTGCCAGCAGTTTGGGGGGACAGAGCTCCTACAATGAGCAGTTCTTC
cdr3_aa: CASSLGGQSSYNEQFF

j_call: TRBJ2-1
cdr3_length: 16
clone_size: once
v_call: TRBV25-1
d_call: TRBD2
cdr3_nt: TGTGCCAGCAGTGAACGACTAGCCCTAAGGTGGGATGAGCAGTTCTTC
cdr3_aa: CASSERLALRWDEQFF

j_call: TRBJ1-5
cdr3_length: 13
clone_size: many
v_call: TRBV13
d_call: -
cdr3_nt: TGTGCCAGCAGCTTTTTTTCAAATCAGCCCCAGCATTTT
cdr3_aa: CASSFFSNQPQHF

j_call: TRBJ2-5
cdr3_length: 16
clone_size: few
v_call: TRBV9
d_call: -
cdr3_nt: TGTGCCAGCAGCGGACGTCTTGTCTCGGGGGTAGAGACCCAGTACTTC
cdr3_aa: CASSGRLVSGVETQYF

j_call: TRBJ2-3
cdr3_length: 14
clone_size: few
v_call: TRBV19
d_call: TRBD2
cdr3_nt: TGTGCCACAACTAGCGGGAGGGCCTCAGATACGCAGTATTTT
cdr3_aa: CATTSGRASDTQYF

j_call: TRBJ2-1
cdr3_length: 16
clone_size: -
v_call: TRBV6-2/TRBV6-3
d_call: TRBD2
cdr3_nt: TGTGCCAGCAGTTACTCAGCTAGCGGGAGCAACAATGAGCAGTTCTTC
cdr3_aa: CASSYSASGSNNEQFF

j_call: TRBJ2-3
cdr3_length: 13
clone_size: -
v_call: TRBV5-4
d_call: -
cdr3_nt: TGTGCCAGCAGCAAGGCTAGCACAGATACGCAGTATTTT
cdr3_aa: CASSKASTDTQYF

j_call: TRBJ1-1
cdr3_length: 15
clone_size: few
v_call: TRBV6-6
d_call: -
cdr3_nt: TGTGCCAGCAGTTACGAGGGGGGCCTGAACACTGAAGCTTTCTTT
cdr3_aa: CASSYEGGLNTEAFF

j_call: TRBJ2-3
cdr3_length: 14
clone_size: many
v_call: TRBV18
d_call: TRBD1
cdr3_nt: TGTGCCAGCTCTCGGGACAGGGCCACAGATACGCAGTATTTT
cdr3_aa: CASSRDRATDTQYF

j_call: TRBJ2-2
cdr3_length: 13
clone_size: few
v_call: TRBV19
d_call: -
cdr3_nt: TGTGCCAGTAGTATAAATCCCACCGGGGAGCTGTTTTTT
cdr3_aa: CASSINPTGELFF

j_call: TRBJ2-3
cdr3_length: 15
clone_size: many
v_call: TRBV24-1
d_call: -
cdr3_nt: TGTGCCACCAGCCCAGGACAGACTAGCACAGATACGCAGTATTTT
cdr3_aa: CATSPGQTSTDTQYF

j_call: TRBJ1-4
cdr3_length: 12
clone_size: -
v_call: TRBV6-1
d_call: -
cdr3_nt: TGTGCCAGCAGTGAAGGGGAGGAAAAACTGTTTTTT
cdr3_aa: CASSEGEEKLFF